This T cell receptor beta chain was captured by sequencing in a study of beta chain features in type 1 diabetes. Trimming at V came to 2 bases and at J to 3 bases, leaving 6 bases not matched to a gene. The CDR3 is 16 residues long. Germline CDR1 is LGHNA and CDR2 is YNFKEQ. In its sample, this clone was seen a few times. Its target is unknown. Reverse transcribing all isolated RNA meant expressed TCRB transcripts were sequenced. Libraries were prepared by immunoSEQ multiplex PCR; TCRdb keeps only in-frame clonotypes and omits some of them. Of around 400,000 clones in the sample, approximately 12% were seen once. The study's findings and limits: Reads derived from cDNA could over-represent cells showing high TCR expression. The naive, central memory and Treg TCRB repertoires showed an apparent similarity that was greater among patients than among healthy donors. Patients with type 1 diabetes carried fewer insertions and had more deletions at their VDJ junctions.

The sequenced material came from naive CD4+ T cells from blood. The genes are TRBV4-2 and TRBJ1-5; the match to TRBD1 covers 8 bases. The clonotype originates from a young man in good health. CDR3 amino acids: CASSQQDRDLNQPQHF. For the CDR3, the DNA is TGTGCCAGCAGCCAACAGGACAGGGACCTCAATCAGCCCCAGCATTTT.